Listed below are T cell receptor beta chains from one sample, sequenced in a study of CD8+ T cells in alopecia areata. Generated by immunoSEQ multiplex PCR, the TCRdb table keeps only in-frame clones and is missing some. The sample has hundreds of thousands of clones, around three fifths seen once. The specimen comprised CD4+ T cells sorted from blood, sampled at week 0. Receptors originate from a human donor with alopecia areata. The CDR3 runs from the conserved cysteine through the conserved F or W. The order of the fields is J gene, V gene, clone size, D gene, CDR3 protein, CDR3 DNA. A D gene is named only where the DNA matches it firmly. Some rows have no size entry. The others give once, few or many, or a class for an expanded clone.

TRBJ1-1,TRBV7-3,few,NA,CASVLAQVTEAFF,TGTGCCAGCGTCTTGGCTCAGGTCACTGAAGCTTTCTTT
TRBJ1-6,TRBV5-6,NA,NA,CASSLLGAQDSPLHF,TGTGCCAGCAGCTTGCTAGGGGCGCAGGATTCACCCCTCCACTTT
TRBJ2-1,TRBV6-5,NA,NA,CASSSWAGGQFF,TGTGCCAGCAGTTCTTGGGCAGGAGGGCAGTTCTTC
TRBJ2-3,TRBV30,NA,NA,CAWSAGEPNTQYF,TGTGCCTGGAGTGCAGGGGAACCGAATACGCAGTATTTT
TRBJ1-3,TRBV29-1,NA,NA,CSVEGPQAGTIYF,TGCAGCGTTGAGGGCCCACAGGCCGGCACCATATATTTT
TRBJ2-7,TRBV5-1,NA,NA,CASSLSTRGATYEQYF,TGCGCCAGCAGCTTGTCCACACGGGGCGCGACCTACGAGCAGTACTTC
TRBJ1-1,TRBV7-2,NA,NA,CASSATTVLNTEAFF,TGTGCCAGCAGCGCAACGACAGTGCTGAACACTGAAGCTTTCTTT
TRBJ1-2,TRBV2,NA,NA,CASSESTSSNYGYTF,TGTGCCAGCAGTGAGTCGACCTCGAGTAACTATGGCTACACCTTC
TRBJ2-3,TRBV19,few,NA,CASKSRWTPKYF,TGTGCCAGTAAATCCCGTTGGACACCCAAGTATTTT
TRBJ2-7,TRBV5-1,few,TRBD2,CASALAGEIYEQYF,TGCGCCAGTGCTTTAGCGGGAGAGATTTACGAGCAGTACTTC
TRBJ2-7,TRBV5-6,NA,TRBD1,CASRRTGGTYEQYF,TGTGCCAGCAGACGGACAGGGGGTACCTACGAGCAGTACTTC
TRBJ2-3,TRBV29-1,few,NA,CSVERDFQDTQYF,TGCAGCGTTGAAAGGGACTTCCAGGATACGCAGTATTTT
TRBJ1-2,TRBV4-2,NA,NA,CASSQDTTGNYGYTF,TGTGCCAGCAGCCAAGACACTACAGGCAACTATGGCTACACCTTC
TRBJ2-2,TRBV29-1,NA,NA,CSAGLWGGRSAGELFF,TGCAGCGCGGGGCTCTGGGGGGGCCGGAGCGCCGGGGAGCTGTTTTTT
TRBJ1-4,TRBV4-1,NA,NA,CASSQGPPRGTDEKLFF,TGCGCCAGCAGCCAAGGACCCCCGAGGGGCACGGATGAAAAACTGTTTTTT
TRBJ2-1,TRBV4-2,NA,NA,CASSQDPVKLWQFF,TGTGCCAGCAGCCAAGATCCGGTCAAATTGTGGCAGTTCTTC
TRBJ2-5,TRBV9,few,TRBD2,CASSVTGLSRETQYF,TGTGCCAGCAGCGTTACGGGACTAAGCAGAGAGACCCAGTACTTC
TRBJ2-7,TRBV29-1,few,NA,CSVEDLWPTYEQYF,TGCAGCGTTGAAGATCTATGGCCTACCTACGAGCAGTACTTC
TRBJ2-1,TRBV9,NA,TRBD1,CASSGSPHSRDRGKFF,TGTGCCAGCAGCGGCAGTCCCCACTCCCGGGACAGGGGGAAGTTCTTC
TRBJ2-1,TRBV7-8,few,NA,CASSSRQSSSYNEQFF,TGTGCCAGCAGCTCGCGACAGAGTAGCTCCTACAATGAGCAGTTCTTC
TRBJ2-4,TRBV29-1,NA,TRBD1,CSVRRRDRGPGNIQYF,TGCAGCGTCCGACGACGCGACAGGGGGCCGGGAAACATTCAGTACTTC
TRBJ2-1,TRBV7-4,NA,NA,CASSRGPAHEQFF,TGTGCCAGCAGCCGCGGACCGGCACATGAGCAGTTCTTC
TRBJ1-1,TRBV7-8,NA,TRBD1,CASSFTLPRQGPTEAFF,TGTGCCAGCAGTTTCACTCTGCCTCGACAGGGCCCCACTGAAGCTTTCTTT
TRBJ1-1,TRBV6-6,NA,TRBD1,CASRLDRGRVNTEAFF,TGTGCCAGCCGACTGGACAGGGGACGCGTGAACACTGAAGCTTTCTTT
TRBJ2-5,TRBV11-1,NA,NA,CASSFGSLRETQYF,TGTGCCAGCAGCTTCGGCAGCCTCCGGGAGACCCAGTACTTC
TRBJ2-5,TRBV5-6,NA,TRBD2,CASSPGTSGSYQTQYF,TGTGCCAGCAGCCCGGGGACTAGCGGGAGCTATCAGACCCAGTACTTC
TRBJ2-7,TRBV29-1,NA,TRBD1,CSGDLDRGQEQYF,TGCAGCGGTGACCTGGACAGGGGACAAGAGCAGTACTTC
TRBJ1-1,TRBV5-1,once,NA,CASSSTGRLTEAFF,TGCGCCAGCAGCTCTACAGGGAGGTTAACTGAAGCTTTCTTT
TRBJ2-4,TRBV4-1,NA,NA,CASSQGVPLAKNIQYF,TGCGCCAGCAGCCAAGGGGTACCACTAGCCAAAAACATTCAGTACTTC
TRBJ1-4,TRBV25-1,NA,NA,CASSVLGNEKLFF,TGTGCCAGCAGTGTTCTGGGTAATGAAAAACTGTTTTTT
TRBJ2-1,TRBV9,NA,TRBD2,CASSRTSGSEQFF,TGTGCCAGCAGCCGGACTAGCGGCAGTGAGCAGTTCTTC
TRBJ2-5,TRBV4-1,once,NA,CASSQEGSGRETQYF,TGCGCCAGCAGCCAGGAGGGGTCAGGGCGCGAGACCCAGTACTTC
TRBJ1-5,TRBV15,NA,TRBD1,CATSRQDRDSEPQHF,TGTGCCACCAGCAGACAGGACAGGGACTCTGAGCCCCAGCATTTT
TRBJ1-2,TRBV30,NA,NA,CAWTGGGHHGYTF,TGTGCCTGGACCGGTGGGGGGCACCATGGCTACACCTTC
TRBJ1-5,TRBV30,NA,NA,CAWRPPGAGGNQPQHF,TGTGCCTGGAGGCCTCCTGGGGCGGGGGGCAATCAGCCCCAGCATTTT
TRBJ2-2,TRBV5-1,NA,TRBD2,CASSREATGELFF,TGCGCCAGCAGCCGGGAGGCCACCGGGGAGCTGTTTTTT
TRBJ2-2,TRBV30,NA,NA,CAWKSGPYTGELFF,TGTGCCTGGAAGTCAGGGCCCTACACCGGGGAGCTGTTTTTT
TRBJ1-2,TRBV7-9,few,NA,CASSLGDYGYTF,TGTGCCAGCAGCTTAGGGGACTATGGCTACACCTTC
TRBJ1-2,TRBV6-5,NA,TRBD1,CASRSSSGQGLTF,TGTGCCAGCAGATCCTCATCTGGACAGGGACTAACCTTC
TRBJ2-2,TRBV9,NA,TRBD2,CASSPFLAGKGGELFF,TGTGCCAGCAGCCCTTTTCTAGCGGGGAAGGGCGGGGAGCTGTTTTTT
TRBJ1-5,TRBV7-2,NA,NA,CASSLAHSPNQPQHF,TGTGCCAGCAGCTTGGCTCACTCCCCCAATCAGCCCCAGCATTTT
TRBJ2-3,TRBV4-2,NA,TRBD2,CASMGGTTDTQYF,TGTGCCAGCATGGGGGGGACCACAGATACGCAGTATTTT
TRBJ2-7,TRBV30,NA,TRBD2,CAWSVSGGYEQYF,TGTGCCTGGAGTGTTAGCGGGGGCTACGAGCAGTACTTC
TRBJ2-1,TRBV27,NA,TRBD2,CASSYFRLAKHDNEQFF,TGTGCCAGCAGTTACTTCCGACTAGCGAAGCATGACAATGAGCAGTTCTTC
TRBJ2-2,TRBV15,NA,NA,CATSREYTETGELFF,TGTGCCACCAGCAGAGAATACACGGAAACCGGGGAGCTGTTTTTT
TRBJ1-2,TRBV29-1,NA,NA,CSVTAGGFGYTF,TGCAGCGTTACCGCCGGCGGGTTTGGCTACACCTTC
TRBJ2-7,TRBV5-1,NA,TRBD1,CASSFRQGSDEQYF,TGCGCCAGCAGCTTCCGACAGGGGAGCGACGAGCAGTACTTC
TRBJ1-2,TRBV4-1,NA,TRBD1,CASSQAVDRGGGYTF,TGCGCCAGCAGCCAAGCCGTCGACAGGGGGGGTGGCTACACCTTC
TRBJ2-7,TRBV2,NA,TRBD2,CASSTLSGSPYEQYF,TGTGCCAGCAGTACCCTTAGCGGGAGTCCCTACGAGCAGTACTTC
TRBJ2-5,TRBV5-1,NA,TRBD2,CASSLIAGGFQETQYF,TGCGCCAGCAGCCTAATAGCGGGAGGGTTTCAGGAGACCCAGTACTTC
TRBJ1-1,TRBV28,NA,NA,CASTNGGVTEAFF,TGTGCCAGCACTAACGGAGGGGTCACTGAAGCTTTCTTT
TRBJ2-4,TRBV4-2,NA,TRBD1,CASSQGAGGEYIQYF,TGTGCCAGCAGCCAAGGGGCAGGGGGAGAATACATTCAGTACTTC
TRBJ2-1,TRBV5-5,NA,NA,CASTLRGRDYNEQFF,TGTGCCAGCACCCTTAGGGGGCGGGATTACAATGAGCAGTTCTTC
TRBJ2-3,TRBV29-1,few,TRBD2,CSAAGTSVKDTQYF,TGCAGCGCCGCCGGGACTAGCGTGAAAGATACGCAGTATTTT